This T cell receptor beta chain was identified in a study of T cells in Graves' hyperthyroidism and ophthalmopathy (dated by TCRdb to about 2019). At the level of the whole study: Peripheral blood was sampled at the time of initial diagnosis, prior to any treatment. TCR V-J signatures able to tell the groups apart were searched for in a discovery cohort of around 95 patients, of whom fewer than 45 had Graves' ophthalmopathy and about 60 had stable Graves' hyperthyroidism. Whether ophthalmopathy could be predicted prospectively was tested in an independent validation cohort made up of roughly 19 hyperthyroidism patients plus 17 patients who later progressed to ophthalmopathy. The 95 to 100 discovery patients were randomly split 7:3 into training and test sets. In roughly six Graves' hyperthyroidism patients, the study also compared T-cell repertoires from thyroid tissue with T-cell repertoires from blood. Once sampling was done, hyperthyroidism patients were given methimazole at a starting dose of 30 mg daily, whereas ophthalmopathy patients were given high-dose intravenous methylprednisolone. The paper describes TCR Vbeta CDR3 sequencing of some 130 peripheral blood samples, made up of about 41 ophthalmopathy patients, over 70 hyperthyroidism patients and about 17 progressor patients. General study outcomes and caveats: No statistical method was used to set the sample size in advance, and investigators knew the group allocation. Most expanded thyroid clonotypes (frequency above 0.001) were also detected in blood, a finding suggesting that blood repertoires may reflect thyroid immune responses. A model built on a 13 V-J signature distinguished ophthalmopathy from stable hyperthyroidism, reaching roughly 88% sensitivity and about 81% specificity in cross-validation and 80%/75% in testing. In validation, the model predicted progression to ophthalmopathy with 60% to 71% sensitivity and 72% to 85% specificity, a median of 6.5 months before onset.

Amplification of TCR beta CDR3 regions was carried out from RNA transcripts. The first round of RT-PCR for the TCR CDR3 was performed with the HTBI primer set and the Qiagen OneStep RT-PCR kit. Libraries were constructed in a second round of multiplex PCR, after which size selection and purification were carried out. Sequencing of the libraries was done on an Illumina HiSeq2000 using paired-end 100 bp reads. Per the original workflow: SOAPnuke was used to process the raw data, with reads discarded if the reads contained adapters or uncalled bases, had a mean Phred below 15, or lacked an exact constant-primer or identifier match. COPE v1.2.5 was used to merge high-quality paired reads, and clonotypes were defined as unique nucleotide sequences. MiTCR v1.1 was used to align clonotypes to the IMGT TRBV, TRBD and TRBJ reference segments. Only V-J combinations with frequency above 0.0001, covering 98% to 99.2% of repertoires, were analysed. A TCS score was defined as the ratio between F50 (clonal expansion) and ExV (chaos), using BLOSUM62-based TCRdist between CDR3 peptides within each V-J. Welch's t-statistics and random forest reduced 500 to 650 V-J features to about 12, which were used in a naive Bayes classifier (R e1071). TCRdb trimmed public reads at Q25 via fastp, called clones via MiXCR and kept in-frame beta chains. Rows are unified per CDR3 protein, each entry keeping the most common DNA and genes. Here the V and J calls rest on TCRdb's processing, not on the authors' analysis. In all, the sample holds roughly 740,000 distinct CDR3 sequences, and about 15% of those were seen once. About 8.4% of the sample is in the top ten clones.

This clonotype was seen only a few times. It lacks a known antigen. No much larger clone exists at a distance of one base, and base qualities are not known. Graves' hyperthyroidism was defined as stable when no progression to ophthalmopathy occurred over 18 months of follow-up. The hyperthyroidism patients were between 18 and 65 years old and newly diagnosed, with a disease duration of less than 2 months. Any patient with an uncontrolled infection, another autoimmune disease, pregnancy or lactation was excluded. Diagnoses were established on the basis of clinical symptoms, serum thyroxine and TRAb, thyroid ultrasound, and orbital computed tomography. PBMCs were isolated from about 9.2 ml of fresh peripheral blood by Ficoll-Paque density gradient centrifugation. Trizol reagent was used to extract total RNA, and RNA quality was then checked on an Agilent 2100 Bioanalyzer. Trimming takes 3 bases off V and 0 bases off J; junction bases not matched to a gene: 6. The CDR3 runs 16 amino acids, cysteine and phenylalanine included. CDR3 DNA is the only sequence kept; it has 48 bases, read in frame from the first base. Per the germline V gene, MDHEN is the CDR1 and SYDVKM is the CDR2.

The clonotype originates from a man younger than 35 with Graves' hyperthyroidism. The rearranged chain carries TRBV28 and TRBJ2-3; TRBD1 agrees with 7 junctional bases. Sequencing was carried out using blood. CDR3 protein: CASSFPGQKSTDTQYF. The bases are TGTGCCAGCAGTTTCCCGGGACAGAAGAGCACAGATACGCAGTATTTT.